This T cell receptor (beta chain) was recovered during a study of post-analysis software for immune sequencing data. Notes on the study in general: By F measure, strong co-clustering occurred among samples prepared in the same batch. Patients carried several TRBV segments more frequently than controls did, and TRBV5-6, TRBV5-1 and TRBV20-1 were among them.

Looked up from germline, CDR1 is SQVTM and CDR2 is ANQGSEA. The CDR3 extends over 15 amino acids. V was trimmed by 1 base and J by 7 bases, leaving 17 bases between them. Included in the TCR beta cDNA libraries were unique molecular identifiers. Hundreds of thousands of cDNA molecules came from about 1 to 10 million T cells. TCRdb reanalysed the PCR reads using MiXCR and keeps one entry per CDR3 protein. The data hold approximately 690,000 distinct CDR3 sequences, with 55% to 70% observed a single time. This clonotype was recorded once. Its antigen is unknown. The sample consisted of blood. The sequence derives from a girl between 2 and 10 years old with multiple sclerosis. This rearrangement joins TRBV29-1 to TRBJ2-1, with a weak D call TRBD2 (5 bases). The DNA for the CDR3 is TGCAGCGTTGAAGGCCCCGGGGTTCAATCGAATGAGCAGTTCTTC. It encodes CSVEGPGVQSNEQFF.